This T cell receptor beta chain was captured by sequencing in a study of cytomegalovirus exposure and HLA in healthy donors. Study summary: Around 77 million unique TCRs from HLA-typed donors made up an early data release. Regarding the study as a whole: The dataset shows that most TCR sequences were rare, while some public TCRs occurred in many donors.

CDR1 is SGDLS and CDR2 is YYNGEE in the germline V gene. The CDR3 length is 14 residues. Trimming took 3 bases from V and 8 from J, leaving 15 bases between them. This clone occurred once. No antigen is known for it. The primer mix had 60 Vbeta and 13 Jbeta primers. Using immunoSEQ multiplex PCR, the repertoire was profiled, and TCRdb retains in-frame clones only, with some absent. Of hundreds of thousands of clones in the sample, 70% to 80% were seen once. This chain joins TRBV9 and TRBJ1-3; D gene unclear. Sample: PBMCs. The source of this sequence is a male donor in good health and CMV-seronegative. The CDR3 loop reads CASSARRRVDTIYF. The CDR3, as DNA: TGTGCCAGCAGCGCAAGGCGGCGGGTGGACACCATATATTTT. The complete variable domain, with remaining parts taken from reference TRBV9 and TRBJ1-3, reads DSGVTQTPKHLITATGQRVTLRCSPRSGDLSVYWYQQSLDQGLQFLIQYYNGEERAKGNILERFSAQQFPDLHSELNLSSLELGDSALYFCASSARRRVDTIYFGEGSWLTVV.